This TCR beta chain was identified in a study of T cell responses to AZD1222 COVID-19 vaccine. Findings and caveats of the study: Regions left unmutated in variants are reportedly the target of nearly half of spike-specific TCRs. Once two AZD1222 doses were given, Spike-specific TCR breadth and depth went up. Dominant at 160-218 and 743-854, vaccine-associated CD4 TCRs also spanned spike.

A remark on this clone: Its cognate antigen is unknown.

Assay: immunoSEQ multiplex PCR; the TCRdb copy retains only in-frame clones and omits some. Here the sample spans 140,000 to 150,000 clones, roughly nine tenths being singletons. Trimming cost V 3 bases and J 7 bases; bases outside gene matches: 9. The CDR3 covers 15 residues. Germline CDR1 and CDR2: SGHRS and YFSETQ. The receptor was derived from an adult who received the AZD1222 COVID-19 vaccine. The rearrangement uses TRBV5-1 and TRBJ2-1; 8 bases align to TRBD2. The sample was peripheral blood, taken 28 days after the second AZD1222 dose. As DNA, the CDR3 is TGCGCCAGCAGCTCAACTAGCGGAGCGTCGAATGAGCAGTTCTTC. It specifies CASSSTSGASNEQFF.